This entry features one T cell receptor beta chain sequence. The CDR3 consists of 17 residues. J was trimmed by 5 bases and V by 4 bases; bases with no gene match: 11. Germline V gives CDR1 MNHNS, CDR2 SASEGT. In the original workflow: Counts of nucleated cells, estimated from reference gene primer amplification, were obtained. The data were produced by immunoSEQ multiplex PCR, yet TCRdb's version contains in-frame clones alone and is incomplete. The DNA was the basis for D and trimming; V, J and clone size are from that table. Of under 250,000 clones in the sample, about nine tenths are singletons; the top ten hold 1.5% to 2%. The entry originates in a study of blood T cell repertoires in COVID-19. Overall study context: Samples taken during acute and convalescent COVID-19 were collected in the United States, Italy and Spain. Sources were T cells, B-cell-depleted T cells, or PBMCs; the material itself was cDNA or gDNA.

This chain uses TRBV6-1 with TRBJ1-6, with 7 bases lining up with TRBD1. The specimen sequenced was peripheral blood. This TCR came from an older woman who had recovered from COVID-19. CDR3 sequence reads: CASSVNRGTVNNSPLHF. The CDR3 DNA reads TGTGCCAGCAGTGTGAACCGTGGGACAGTTAATAATTCACCCCTCCACTTT.